This TCR beta chain derives from a study of cytomegalovirus exposure and HLA in healthy donors. Across the study: The Caucasian-associated ancestry cluster held more than 80% of some 420 genotyped donors. Findings of the study overall: Solely CMV serostatus was available to characterize immune exposure. Presence/absence analyses assumed roughly uniform sequencing depth across donors, which may not hold.

The PCR contained 60 Vbeta and 13 Jbeta primers. Profiling relied on immunoSEQ multiplex PCR, and the TCRdb table lists in-frame clones only, not all of them. The table shows around 120,000 clones, with more than 60% occurring only once. CDR1 and CDR2 (germline): MNHEY, SMNVEV (reference sequence). The ends lost 3 bases at V and 5 bases at J; junction bases unmatched: 6. The CDR3 spans 14 residues. Regarding this clone: Its specificity is unknown.

The J gene is TRBJ2-7, the V gene TRBV27; 8 bases are shared with TRBD2. Specimen: PBMCs. This sequence originates from a woman aged 40 to 49 in good health and CMV-seropositive. CDR3 coding DNA: TGTGCCAGCAGTTTCGGACTAGCCTCGAACGAGCAGTACTTC. Translated, it gives CASSFGLASNEQYF.